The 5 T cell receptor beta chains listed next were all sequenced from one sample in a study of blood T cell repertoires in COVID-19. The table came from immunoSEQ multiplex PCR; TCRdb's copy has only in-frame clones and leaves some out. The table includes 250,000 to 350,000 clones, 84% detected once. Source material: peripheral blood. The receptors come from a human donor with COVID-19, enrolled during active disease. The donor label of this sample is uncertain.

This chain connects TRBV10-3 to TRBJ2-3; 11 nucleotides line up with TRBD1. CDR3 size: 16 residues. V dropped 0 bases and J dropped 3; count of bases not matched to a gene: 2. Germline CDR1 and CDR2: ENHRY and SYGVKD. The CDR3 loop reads CAISESGDRGTDTQYF. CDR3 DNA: TGTGCCATCAGTGAGTCGGGGGACAGGGGGACAGATACGCAGTATTTT.

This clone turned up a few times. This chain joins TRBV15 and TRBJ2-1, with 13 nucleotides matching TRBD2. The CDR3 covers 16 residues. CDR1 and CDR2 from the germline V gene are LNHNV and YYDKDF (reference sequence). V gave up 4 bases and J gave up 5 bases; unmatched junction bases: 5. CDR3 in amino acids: CATSKKGLAGNNEQFF. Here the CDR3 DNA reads TGTGCCACCAGCAAAAAGGGACTAGCGGGGAACAATGAGCAGTTCTTC.

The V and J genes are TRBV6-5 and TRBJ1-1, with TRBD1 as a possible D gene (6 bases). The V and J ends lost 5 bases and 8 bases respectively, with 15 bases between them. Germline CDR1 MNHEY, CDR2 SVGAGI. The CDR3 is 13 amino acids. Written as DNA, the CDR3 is TGTGCCAGCAGTCTGTATCTTCAGGGGGAAGCTTTCTTT. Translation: CASSLYLQGEAFF.

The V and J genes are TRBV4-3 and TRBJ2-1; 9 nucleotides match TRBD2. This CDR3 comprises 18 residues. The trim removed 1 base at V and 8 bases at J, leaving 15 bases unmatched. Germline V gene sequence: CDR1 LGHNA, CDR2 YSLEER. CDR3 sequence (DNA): TGCGCCAGCAGCCAAGTTCATGCGGGAGCGGGAGGTATTTATGAGCAGTTCTTC. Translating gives CASSQVHAGAGGIYEQFF.

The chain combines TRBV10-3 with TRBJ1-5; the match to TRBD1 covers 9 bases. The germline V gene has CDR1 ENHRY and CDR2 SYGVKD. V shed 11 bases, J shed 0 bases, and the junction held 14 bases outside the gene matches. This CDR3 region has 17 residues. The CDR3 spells CAAGSGQGPYSNQPQHF. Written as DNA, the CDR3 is TGTGCCGCCGGGAGCGGACAGGGGCCCTATAGCAATCAGCCCCAGCATTTT.